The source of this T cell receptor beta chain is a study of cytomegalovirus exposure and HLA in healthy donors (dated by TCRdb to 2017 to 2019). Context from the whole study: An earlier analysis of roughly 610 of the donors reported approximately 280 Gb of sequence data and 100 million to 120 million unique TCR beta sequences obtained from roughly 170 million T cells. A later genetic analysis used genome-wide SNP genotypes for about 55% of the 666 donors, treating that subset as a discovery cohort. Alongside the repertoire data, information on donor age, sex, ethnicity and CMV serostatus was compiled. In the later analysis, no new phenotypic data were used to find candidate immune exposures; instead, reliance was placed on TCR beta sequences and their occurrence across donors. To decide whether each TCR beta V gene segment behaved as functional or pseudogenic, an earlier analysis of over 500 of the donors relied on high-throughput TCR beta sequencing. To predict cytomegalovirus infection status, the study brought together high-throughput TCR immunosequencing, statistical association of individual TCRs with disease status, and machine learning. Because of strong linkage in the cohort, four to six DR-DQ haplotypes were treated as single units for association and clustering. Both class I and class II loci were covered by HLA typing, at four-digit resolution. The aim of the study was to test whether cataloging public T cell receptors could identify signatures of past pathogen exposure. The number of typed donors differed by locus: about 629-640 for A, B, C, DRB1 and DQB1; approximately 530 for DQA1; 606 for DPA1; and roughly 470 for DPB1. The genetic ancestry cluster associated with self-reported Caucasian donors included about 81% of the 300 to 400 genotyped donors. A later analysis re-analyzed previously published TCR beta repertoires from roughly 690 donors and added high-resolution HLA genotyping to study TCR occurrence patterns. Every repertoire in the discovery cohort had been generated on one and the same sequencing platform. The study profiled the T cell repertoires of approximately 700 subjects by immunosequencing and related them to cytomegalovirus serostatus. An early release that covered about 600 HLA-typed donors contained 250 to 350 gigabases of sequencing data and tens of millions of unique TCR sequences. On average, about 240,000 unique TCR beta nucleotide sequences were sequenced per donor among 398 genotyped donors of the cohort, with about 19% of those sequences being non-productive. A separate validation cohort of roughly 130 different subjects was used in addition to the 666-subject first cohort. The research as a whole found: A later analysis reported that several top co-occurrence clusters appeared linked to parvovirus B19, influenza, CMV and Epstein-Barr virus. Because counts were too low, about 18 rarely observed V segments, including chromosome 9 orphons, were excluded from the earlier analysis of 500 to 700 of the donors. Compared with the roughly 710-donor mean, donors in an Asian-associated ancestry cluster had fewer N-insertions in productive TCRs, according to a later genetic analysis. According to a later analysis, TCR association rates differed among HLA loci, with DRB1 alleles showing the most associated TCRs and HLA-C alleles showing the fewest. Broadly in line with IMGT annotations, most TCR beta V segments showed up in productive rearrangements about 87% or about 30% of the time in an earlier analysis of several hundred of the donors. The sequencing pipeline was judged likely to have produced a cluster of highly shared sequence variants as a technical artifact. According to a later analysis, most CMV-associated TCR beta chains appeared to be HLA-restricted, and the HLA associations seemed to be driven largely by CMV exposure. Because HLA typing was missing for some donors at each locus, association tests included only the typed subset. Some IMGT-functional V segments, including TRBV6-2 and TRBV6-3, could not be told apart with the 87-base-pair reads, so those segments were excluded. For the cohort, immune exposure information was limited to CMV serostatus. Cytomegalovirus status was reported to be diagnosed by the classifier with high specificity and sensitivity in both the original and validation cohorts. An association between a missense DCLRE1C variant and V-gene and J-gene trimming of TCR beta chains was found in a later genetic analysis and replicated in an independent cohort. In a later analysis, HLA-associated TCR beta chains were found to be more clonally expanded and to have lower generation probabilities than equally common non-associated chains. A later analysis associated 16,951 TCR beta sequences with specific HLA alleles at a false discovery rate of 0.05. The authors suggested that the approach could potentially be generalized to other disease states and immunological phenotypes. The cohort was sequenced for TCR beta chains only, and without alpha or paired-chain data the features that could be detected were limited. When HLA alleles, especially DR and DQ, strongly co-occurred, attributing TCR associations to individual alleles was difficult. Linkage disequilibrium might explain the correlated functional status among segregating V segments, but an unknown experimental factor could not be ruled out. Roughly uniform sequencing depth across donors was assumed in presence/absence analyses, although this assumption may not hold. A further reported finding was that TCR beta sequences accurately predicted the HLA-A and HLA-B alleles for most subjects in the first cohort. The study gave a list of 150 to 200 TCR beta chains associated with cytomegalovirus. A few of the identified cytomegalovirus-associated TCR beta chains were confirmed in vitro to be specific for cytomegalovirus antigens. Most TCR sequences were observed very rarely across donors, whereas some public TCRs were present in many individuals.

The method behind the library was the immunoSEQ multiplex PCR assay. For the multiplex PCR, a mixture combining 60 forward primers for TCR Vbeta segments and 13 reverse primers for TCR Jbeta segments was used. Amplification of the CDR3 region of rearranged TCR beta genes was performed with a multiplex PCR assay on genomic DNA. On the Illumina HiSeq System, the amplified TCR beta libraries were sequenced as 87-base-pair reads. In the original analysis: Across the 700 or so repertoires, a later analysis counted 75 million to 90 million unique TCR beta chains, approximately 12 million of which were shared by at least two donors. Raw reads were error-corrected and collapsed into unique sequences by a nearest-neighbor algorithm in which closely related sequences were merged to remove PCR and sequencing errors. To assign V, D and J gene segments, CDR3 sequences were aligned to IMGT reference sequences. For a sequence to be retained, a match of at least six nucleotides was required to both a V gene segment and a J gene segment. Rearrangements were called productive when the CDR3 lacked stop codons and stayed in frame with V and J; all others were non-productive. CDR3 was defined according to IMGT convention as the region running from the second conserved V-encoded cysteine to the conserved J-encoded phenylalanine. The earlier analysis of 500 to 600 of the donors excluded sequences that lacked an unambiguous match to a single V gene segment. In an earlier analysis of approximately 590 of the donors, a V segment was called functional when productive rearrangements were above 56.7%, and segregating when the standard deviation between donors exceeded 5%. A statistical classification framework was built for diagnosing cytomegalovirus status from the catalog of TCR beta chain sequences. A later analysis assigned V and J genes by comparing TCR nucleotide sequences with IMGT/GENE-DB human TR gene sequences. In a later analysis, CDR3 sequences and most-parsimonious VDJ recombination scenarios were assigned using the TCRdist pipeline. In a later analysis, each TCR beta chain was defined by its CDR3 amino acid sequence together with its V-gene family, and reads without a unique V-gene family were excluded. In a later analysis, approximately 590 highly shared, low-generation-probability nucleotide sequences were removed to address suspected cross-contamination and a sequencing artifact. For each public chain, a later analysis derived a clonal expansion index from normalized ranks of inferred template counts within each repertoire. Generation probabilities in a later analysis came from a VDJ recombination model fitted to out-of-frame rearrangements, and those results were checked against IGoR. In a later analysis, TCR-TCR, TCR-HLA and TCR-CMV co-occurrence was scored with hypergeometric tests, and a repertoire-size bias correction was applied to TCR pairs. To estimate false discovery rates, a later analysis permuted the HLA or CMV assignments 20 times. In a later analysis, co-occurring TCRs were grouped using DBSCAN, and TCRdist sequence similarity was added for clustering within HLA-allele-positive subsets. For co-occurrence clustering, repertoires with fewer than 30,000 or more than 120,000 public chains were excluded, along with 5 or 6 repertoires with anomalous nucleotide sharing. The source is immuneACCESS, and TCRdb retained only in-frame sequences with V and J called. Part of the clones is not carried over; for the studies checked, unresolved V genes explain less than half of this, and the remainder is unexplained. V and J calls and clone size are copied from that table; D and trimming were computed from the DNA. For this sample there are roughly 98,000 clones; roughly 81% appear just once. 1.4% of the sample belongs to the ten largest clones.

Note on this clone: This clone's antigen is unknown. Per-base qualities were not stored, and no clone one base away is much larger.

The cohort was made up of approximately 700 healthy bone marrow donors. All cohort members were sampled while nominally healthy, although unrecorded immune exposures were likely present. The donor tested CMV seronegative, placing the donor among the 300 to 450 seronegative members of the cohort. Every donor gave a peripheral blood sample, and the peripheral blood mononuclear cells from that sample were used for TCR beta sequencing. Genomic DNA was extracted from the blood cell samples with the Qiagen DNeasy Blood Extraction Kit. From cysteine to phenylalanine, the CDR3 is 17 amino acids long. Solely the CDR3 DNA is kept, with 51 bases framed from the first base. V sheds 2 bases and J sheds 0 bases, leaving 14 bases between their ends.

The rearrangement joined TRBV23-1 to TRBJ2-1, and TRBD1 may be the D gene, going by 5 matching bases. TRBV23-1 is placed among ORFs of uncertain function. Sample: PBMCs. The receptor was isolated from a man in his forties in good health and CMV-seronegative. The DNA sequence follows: TGCGCCAGCAGTCAACAGACAGATACCAGCTCCTACAATGAGCAGTTCTTC. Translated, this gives CASSQQTDTSSYNEQFF.